The source of this T cell receptor beta chain is a study of shared clonotypes between healthy human individuals (dated by TCRdb to the early 2020s). Some background on the complete study: A couple of women and a few men aged 18 to 49 years were included in the cohort. Different laboratories and diverse techniques were used to prepare libraries and sequence TCR repertoires, to increase sequencing depth and limit assay-specific biases. For each donor, three plates each were used for CD4 naive and CD4 memory, two plates were used for CD8 naive, and one plate was used for CD8 memory. The study deeply sequenced blood TCR repertoires of about 5 healthy adults to estimate repertoire size and the extent of clonotype sharing between individuals. Between about 0.94 and 8.9 billion PBMCs per donor were obtained by leukapheresis. Points the paper makes about the study in general: The small number of donors limited the genetic and exposure-history diversity represented. Clonotypes shared by all four sorted-subset donors showed higher generation probabilities than non-shared clonotypes. Sampling was restricted to blood, and TCR repertoires in tissues likely differ from the TCR repertoires found in blood. Estimated clonotype richness was generally larger for naive than for memory subsets. Incomplete sequencing was indicated by rarefaction of sorted-subset datasets, despite the large sequencing depth. Pairwise subsampling led to the expectation that sequencing depth would affect the degree of clonotype sharing among donors. About 4.5% of naive CD4, roughly 3.5% of naive CD8, 2.3% of memory CD4, and roughly 0.4% of memory CD8 clonotypes were shared across several donors.

CDR1 and CDR2 are read off the germline V gene (reference sequence) as MNHEY and SMNVEV. The CDR3, from cysteine to phenylalanine, totals 15 residues. The retained sequence is limited to the CDR3, 45 bases, with the frame set at the first base. Relative to germline, V is 0 bases shorter and J is 4 bases shorter, with 10 bases between their ends. CD8 naive samples were CD45RO-negative cells positively selected for CCR7, giving a CD45RA+CCR7+ population that excluded TemRA cells. Donors were healthy HIV-negative adults with no recently reported acute infections or vaccinations. Every donor was a Caucasian adult living in Nashville, Tennessee, USA. After blood collection by leukapheresis, PBMCs were isolated using Ficoll-Histopaque density gradient centrifugation and then cryopreserved in the vapor phase of liquid nitrogen. Purity and quantity of every magnetically sorted T cell population were checked by analytical flow cytometry. Each sorted fraction had its genomic DNA isolated and then quantified by UV absorbance on a Nanodrop 2000c.

Using the deep immunoSEQ assay, multiplex PCR amplified TCR CDR3 regions from genomic DNA. Extracted genomic DNA from each cell subset was distributed evenly across all wells of several immunoSEQ 96-well plates, and each plate was treated as a replicate. Each replicate PCR for sorted subsets received around 210 ng genomic DNA, equal to about 30,000 T cell genomes. The purified libraries were quantified using a Qubit 3.0 fluorometer, sized with a Bioanalyzer 2100, and then quantified again using the KAPA Library Quantification kit. Every immunoSEQ 96-well plate was sequenced on a separate single-read 150-cycle Illumina NextSeq 550 flow cell. From the authors' description of their analysis: The immunoSEQ output contained only junctional sequences without quality scores, so filtering could not match that applied to full-length reads. To assign V/J genes and CDR3, sequences were annotated using PyIR, a Python wrapper for IgBLAST v1.9, with IMGT germline references. Reads were removed for weak V/J assignments (E-value above 1e-6), missing CDR3, stop codons, out-of-frame junctions, or ambiguous translated residues. V3J clonotypes were defined as sequences sharing an identical inferred V gene, J gene, and CDR3 amino acid sequence. To compute the percentage overlap between repertoires, the number of shared unique clonotypes was divided by the size of the smaller repertoire. Three approaches were used to assess repertoire richness: RTK rarefaction, the Chao1 estimator, and Recon v2.1 estimates of unobserved clonotypes. OLGA was used to compute generation probabilities for all TCRbeta clonotypes that the gDNA method yielded from a few donors. In its TCRdb copy, this immuneACCESS table keeps in-frame sequences only and misses some clones. Where compared with another copy, unresolved V genes explain less than half of these, and the others have no known cause. V, J and clone size are those of that table, while D and trimming were read from the DNA. The sample includes around 2,100,000 clones, with about 95% observed a single time. Around 1% of the sample belongs to the ten largest clones.

About this clone itself: Its specific antigen is unknown. No base quality values were provided; no much bigger clone lies one nucleotide off.

This receptor chain uses TRBV27 and TRBJ2-1; confidence is insufficient to name the D gene. This clonotype was sampled from a man aged 18 to 30 in good health. Sequencing input: naive CD8+ T cells sorted from blood. The cell subset or site label, read with the paper, signifies: CD45RA+CCR7+. The DNA sequence is as follows: TGTGCCAGCAGTTTATCTGCTTCTCATTACAATGAGCAGTTCTTC. The encoded protein is CASSLSASHYNEQFF.